This T cell receptor (beta chain) was profiled in a study of T-cell reconstitution after alpha-beta-depleted transplantation in children (dated by TCRdb to the mid-2010s). The study in broad terms: Using TCR repertoire profiling, the study quantitatively followed how T-cell immune reconstitution unfolded in children after TCRalphabeta/CD19-depleted allogeneic hematopoietic cell transplantation.

CDR1 SGHRS and CDR2 YFSETQ were looked up in the germline V gene. The CDR3 sequence holds 13 residues, the cysteine and phenylalanine included. The sequence is cut down to CDR3 DNA, 39 bases in frame from base 1. V is cut by 4 bases and J by 0 bases, and the space between the germline ends is 8 bases. Library method: PCR. Sequencing instrument: Illumina HiSeq 2500. TCR libraries were prepared with molecular barcoding, using unique molecular identifiers to normalize TCRbeta repertoire quantification. Clones were called with MiXCR by TCRdb after fastp trimmed the public reads at Q25, and only in-frame beta chains were retained. Under each unique CDR3 protein, matching rows form one entry showing the most common genes and DNA. Counted in this sample were about 500,000 distinct CDR3 sequences; 32% of them appeared once. The top ten hold around 2.5% of the sample. Details on this clonotype: Its antigen target is currently unknown. No much larger clone exists at a distance of one base, and base qualities are not known.

Recombination connected TRBV5-1 to TRBJ2-7; the D gene is possibly TRBD1, with 5 bases matching. This specimen consisted of PBMCs from the stem cell graft donor, obtained from the stem cell graft. This TCR came from a human donor who donated a stem cell graft to a child with aplastic anemia. The DNA sequence is TGCGCCAGCAGCGGGGCAACCTCCTACGAGCAGTACTTC. Its coded protein is CASSGATSYEQYF.